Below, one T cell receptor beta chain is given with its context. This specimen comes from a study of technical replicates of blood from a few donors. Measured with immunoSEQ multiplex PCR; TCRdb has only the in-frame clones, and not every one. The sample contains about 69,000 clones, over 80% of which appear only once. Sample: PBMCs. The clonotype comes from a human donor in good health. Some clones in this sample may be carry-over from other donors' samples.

CDR3 sequence reads: CASSLAPSVIQFF. The CDR3 DNA reads TGTGCCAGCAGCTTAGCCCCTAGCGTGATTCAGTTCTTC. The chain employs TRBV7-9 and TRBJ2-1; D might be TRBD2 (6 bases). The CDR3 totals 13 residues. Per germline, CDR1 SEHNR and CDR2 FQNEAQ (reference sequence). V was pared by 0 bases and J by 13 bases, with 13 bases between.